The sequence of this T cell receptor (beta chain) was determined in a study of patients and donors after allogeneic stem cell transplantation. TCRdb re-called the RT-PCR reads through MiXCR, storing one row per CDR3 protein. This sample yields 400,000 to 500,000 distinct CDR3 sequences, of which 16% are seen a single time; less than 8.5% belongs to the top ten. Only a few counts were recorded for this clonotype. Looked up from germline, CDR1 is SGHVS and CDR2 is FNYEAQ. The CDR3 is 16 amino acids. Between the trimmed V and J ends, which lost 5 bases and 0 bases, there was a span of 14 bases. This sequence originates from a human donor who was either an allogeneic HSCT recipient or a stem cell or donor lymphocyte infusion donor (not recorded which). It is not recorded whose cells these are; they may come from a transplant donor. J is TRBJ2-1 and V is TRBV7-6; unclear D gene. The sequenced sample consisted of blood, either unsorted or a sorted T cell fraction (not recorded which). In nucleotides, the CDR3 is TGTGCCAGCAGCGCCAACTCCCTCAGCTCCTACAATGAGCAGTTCTTC. It yields the protein CASSANSLSSYNEQFF.